Listed here are 22 T cell receptor beta chains from one sample, sequenced in a study of chemoradiotherapy in HPV16-positive cancers. The data were produced by immunoSEQ multiplex PCR, yet TCRdb's version contains in-frame clones alone and is incomplete. The sample carries 9,500 to 15,000 clones, roughly 76% recorded once. The biological material was taken from a patient who underwent chemoradiotherapy. These receptors all come from a human donor with HPV-associated anogenital cancer.

The genes are TRBV4-1 and TRBJ2-3; D gene uncertain. CDR1 and CDR2 (germline): MGHRA, YSYEKL. The length of the CDR3 is 12 residues. Trimming shortened V by 3 bases and J by 6 bases, and 7 bases separated the two germline ends. The chain's CDR3 is CASSHPTDTQYF. The CDR3 DNA reads TGCGCCAGCAGCCATCCCACGGATACGCAGTATTTT.

The gene calls are TRBV14 and TRBJ1-2, with D tentatively TRBD1 (5 bases). This CDR3 comprises 13 residues. With 1 base removed from V and 8 bases from J, the gap between germline ends came to 11 bases. Germline lookup yields CDR1 SGHDN and CDR2 FVKESK. In DNA, the CDR3 is TGTGCCAGCAGCCAAGTAGGTTCAGGGGGCTACACCTTC. Translation gives CASSQVGSGGYTF.

This clone has a handful of counts. The chain has TRBV7-9 and TRBJ1-2; a possible D gene is TRBD1 (5 bases). CDR1 SEHNR and CDR2 FQNEAQ come from the germline V gene (reference sequence). With 2 bases removed from V and 2 bases from J, the gap between germline ends came to 9 bases. The CDR3 has 14 residues. CDR3 sequence: CASSLSGSNYGYTF. Written as DNA, the CDR3 is TGTGCCAGCAGCTTATCAGGGTCCAACTATGGCTACACCTTC.

This chain joins TRBV28 and TRBJ2-7; 10 nucleotides agree with TRBD1. CDR1 and CDR2 (germline): MDHEN, SYDVKM. The junction had 3 bases not matched to a gene; V was cut back by 5 bases and J by 5 bases. This CDR3 region has 13 residues. The CDR3 spells CASSGDRGDEQYF. The CDR3 DNA reads TGTGCCAGCAGTGGGGACAGGGGAGACGAGCAGTACTTC.

CDR3 sequence: CASSTRVRLNTEAFF. The DNA of the CDR3 is TGTGCCAGCAGTACTCGGGTAAGGCTGAACACTGAAGCTTTCTTT. This chain links TRBV28 with TRBJ1-1; D not resolved. This CDR3 region has 15 residues. The germline gives CDR1 MDHEN, CDR2 SYDVKM. The ends were cut back, 5 bases at V and 0 bases at J, with 13 bases in the middle.

The genes are TRBV21-1 and TRBJ2-3. TRBV21-1 is marked as a pseudogene. The CDR3 is 18 amino acids. CDR3 nucleotides: TGTGCCAGCAGCAAGAACCGAACCGGCACCTTAGGCACAGATACGCAGTATTTT. Translating gives CASSKNRTGTLGTDTQYF.

The chain uses TRBV5-6 and TRBJ1-1; D is ambiguous. From germline, CDR1 is SGHDT and CDR2 YYEEEE. Trimming removed 5 bases at V and 1 base at J, with 18 bases between. This CDR3 is built from 16 residues. This CDR3 reads CASRYISRSSNTEAFF. The CDR3 DNA reads as TGTGCCAGCAGATATATTTCCCGGAGCTCGAACACTGAAGCTTTCTTT.

The CDR3 region is CASSQVSGSGADTQYF. CDR3 in DNA: TGCGCCAGCAGCCAGGTGAGCGGGAGTGGCGCAGATACGCAGTATTTT. The chain combines TRBV4-3 with TRBJ2-3, with 8 nucleotides matching TRBD2. The CDR3 sequence is 16 residues long. The germline V gene encodes CDR1 LGHNA and CDR2 YSLEER. J was trimmed by 4 bases and V by 3 bases; bases with no gene match: 9.

The chain joins TRBV30 to TRBJ2-5, with TRBD1 matching over 7 bases. The length of the CDR3 is 14 residues. V was clipped by 0 bases and J by 5 bases; unmatched bases: 6. Per the germline V gene, CDR1 is GTSNPN and CDR2 is SVGIG (reference sequence). The CDR3 DNA reads TGTGCCTGGAGTGTGAAGGGGGCCGGGGAGACCCAGTACTTC. This gives the protein CAWSVKGAGETQYF.

The V gene is TRBV5-6, the J gene TRBJ2-1, with D possibly being TRBD2 (5 bases). The length of the CDR3 is 16 residues. V was cut by 0 bases and J by 5 bases, with 15 bases left in between. In germline, CDR1 is SGHDT, CDR2 YYEEEE. The CDR3 DNA is TGTGCCAGCAGCTTGGGACCATTCGGGGAAGACAATGAGCAGTTCTTC. Protein product: CASSLGPFGEDNEQFF.

This rearrangement joins TRBV19 to TRBJ2-7; TRBD1 agrees at 7 bases. V lost 6 bases to trimming and J lost 4 bases; unmatched junction nucleotides: 9. CDR1 LNHDA and CDR2 SQIVND come from the germline V gene (reference sequence). The CDR3 covers 14 residues. CDR3 coding DNA: TGTGCCAGTAGCACCCGGGACAGAAGGTACGAGCAGTACTTC. Protein sequence: CASSTRDRRYEQYF.

V gene TRBV11-2 combines with J gene TRBJ2-2, with D tentatively TRBD1 or TRBD2 (5 bases each). CDR1 SGHAT and CDR2 FQNNGV come from the germline V gene. V was trimmed by 3 bases and J by 2 bases, leaving 10 bases between them. This CDR3 region has 15 residues. CDR3 sequence reads: CASSFWDHNTGELFF. The CDR3 DNA sequence: TGTGCCAGCAGCTTTTGGGACCATAACACCGGGGAGCTGTTTTTT.

This clone was counted only a few times. The chain carries TRBV4-1 and TRBJ1-5; D is perhaps TRBD1 (5 bases). Trimming took 0 bases from V and 1 from J, leaving 13 bases between them. CDR1 MGHRA and CDR2 YSYEKL come from the germline V gene. This CDR3 has 17 residues. CDR3 protein: CASSQDGNRMSNQPQHF. In nucleotides, the CDR3 is TGCGCCAGCAGCCAAGATGGGAACAGGATGAGCAATCAGCCCCAGCATTTT.

The chain is built from TRBV10-2 and TRBJ2-1, with 10 bases identical to TRBD2. There are 14 residues in the CDR3. The germline gives CDR1 WSHSY, CDR2 SAAADI. The V segment lost 2 bases and the J segment 8 bases; nucleotides outside the gene matches: 3. CDR3 sequence: CASSEGLAVDEQFF. In DNA, the CDR3 is TGCGCCAGCAGTGAGGGACTAGCGGTCGATGAGCAGTTCTTC.

The V gene is TRBV7-9, the J gene TRBJ2-1; D might be TRBD2 (6 bases). Germline V gene lookup returns CDR1 SEHNR and CDR2 FQNEAQ (reference sequence). This CDR3 region has 13 residues. Between the trimmed V and J ends, which lost 1 base and 11 bases, there was a span of 12 bases. CDR3 amino acids: CASSLVGDFQQFF. The CDR3 DNA sequence: TGTGCCAGCAGCTTAGTCGGGGACTTTCAGCAGTTCTTC.

The gene calls are TRBV5-1 and TRBJ2-1; 10 nucleotides match TRBD1. Germline lookup yields CDR1 SGHRS and CDR2 YFSETQ. The V gene end was trimmed by 1 base and the J gene end by 7 bases; junction bases not matched to a gene: 14. The CDR3 is made up of 18 amino acids. Here the CDR3 reads CASSLILPTGGLRNEQFF. DNA of the CDR3: TGCGCCAGCAGCTTGATCCTTCCGACAGGGGGCTTAAGGAATGAGCAGTTCTTC.

This clone has just a few counts. The rearrangement uses TRBV7-9 and TRBJ1-5, with 9 bases matching TRBD1. V was clipped by 5 bases and J by 3 bases; unmatched bases: 8. Germline V gives CDR1 SEHNR, CDR2 FQNEAQ (reference sequence). The CDR3 is 16 amino acids. CDR3 region: CASSRRTGAINQPQHF. For the CDR3, the DNA is TGTGCCAGCAGCCGACGGACAGGGGCAATCAATCAGCCCCAGCATTTT.

V usage is TRBV11-2 and J usage is TRBJ1-4; possible D gene TRBD1, 6 bases. From germline, CDR1 is SGHAT and CDR2 FQNNGV. Trimming left V 5 bases short and J 5 bases short, with 27 bases between. This CDR3 contains 19 residues. In nucleotides, the CDR3 is TGTGCCAGCAGCCAGGCGGCCATCATAAGGGGGAGTTCAAATGAAAAACTGTTTTTT. Residues: CASSQAAIIRGSSNEKLFF.

This rearrangement joins TRBV7-9 to TRBJ1-1; D is possibly TRBD1 (5 bases). V was trimmed by 8 bases and J by 6 bases, leaving 13 bases between them. The germline V gene has CDR1 SEHNR and CDR2 FQNEAQ (reference sequence). The CDR3 is 12 amino acids. CDR3 sequence (DNA): TGTGCCAGCGCTAACCCAGGGTCTGAAGCTTTCTTT. Encoded protein: CASANPGSEAFF.

The V call is TRBV5-1, the J call TRBJ1-2, with D possibly being TRBD1 (5 bases). The length of the CDR3 is 15 residues. Germline V CDR1 and CDR2: SGHRS, YFSETQ. V was cut by 0 bases and J by 1 base, with 10 bases left in between. CDR3 protein: CASSLAGPGNYGYTF. DNA of the CDR3: TGCGCCAGCAGCTTGGCAGGGCCTGGTAACTATGGCTACACCTTC.

In its sample, this clone was seen a few times. The rearrangement uses TRBV4-1 and TRBJ2-2; 8 nucleotides match TRBD2. The CDR3 totals 17 residues. CDR1 and CDR2 (germline): MGHRA, YSYEKL. V shed 1 base and J 0 bases; nucleotides not matched to a gene: 4. CDR3 sequence reads: CASSQVGAGANTGELFF. The CDR3 bases are TGCGCCAGCAGCCAAGTAGGAGCGGGGGCGAACACCGGGGAGCTGTTTTTT.

In DNA, the CDR3 is TGTGCCAGCAGCCAAGAGGGCAATCAGCCCCAGCATTTT. Its protein is CASSQEGNQPQHF. The rearrangement uses TRBV14 and TRBJ1-5; D ambiguous. Germline CDR1 SGHDN, CDR2 FVKESK. There are 13 residues in the CDR3. Deletions cut 0 bases from V and 2 bases from J, with 2 bases between.